Presented here are 29 T cell receptor beta chains from one specimen sequenced in a study of spatial heterogeneity in lung cancer. The antigens for these receptors are not known. The study, taken as a whole, reports: Mutation tallies in tumors tracked expanded intratumoral alpha and beta TCR counts.

Time point indicated: sample taken at primary tumor resection. TCRdb analysed the 5' RACE reads with MiXCR anew, one entry per CDR3 protein. The sample contains fewer than 15,000 distinct CDR3 sequences, around 6% of which appear only once. The sequences come from lung tumor tissue, collected at surgery. These receptors originate from a female donor with early-stage non-small cell lung cancer.

This clonotype has a count of ten or more. The chain employs TRBV4-1 and TRBJ2-7, with D possibly TRBD2 on 6 matching bases. Trimming cost V 1 base and J 1 base, with 23 bases left between them. The CDR3 extends over 19 amino acids. CDR1 and CDR2 from the germline V gene are MGHRA and YSYEKL. CDR3 DNA: TGCGCCAGCAGCCAAGGCTTTGCGCGTGGGCGGGGTTCGTCCTACGAGCAGTACTTC. Translated: CASSQGFARGRGSSYEQYF.

There are many counts of this clonotype. The chain links TRBV4-3 to TRBJ2-2; 10 nucleotides match TRBD1. The CDR3 totals 15 residues. The J segment lost 6 bases and the V segment lost 3 bases, leaving 4 bases of the junction unmatched. Germline V gene data show CDR1 as LGHNA and CDR2 as YSLEER. The CDR3 loop reads CASSQRDRGSGELFF. The DNA for the CDR3 is TGCGCCAGCAGCCAGAGGGACAGGGGATCCGGGGAGCTGTTTTTT.

This clonotype came up many times. The gene calls are TRBV6-1 and TRBJ1-4; tentative D call: TRBD1 (6 bases). V shed 8 bases and J shed 10 bases, with 11 bases lying between them. The CDR3 has 11 residues. In germline, CDR1 is MNHNS, CDR2 SASEGT. The CDR3: CASHRGGKLFF. In nucleotides, the CDR3 is TGTGCCAGCCATAGGGGGGGAAAACTGTTTTTT.

This clonotype was counted at least ten times. This chain joins TRBV6-6 and TRBJ1-4, with D perhaps matching TRBD1 (6 bases). This CDR3 is 17 amino acids long. V was pared by 7 bases and J by 8 bases, with 26 bases between. Germline CDR1 MNHNY, CDR2 SVGAGI (reference sequence). For the CDR3, the DNA is TGTGCCAGCAACCGGGGGGCGTCACCCGTCTTATCCGAAAAACTGTTTTTT. It yields the protein CASNRGASPVLSEKLFF.

This clonotype came up many times. This chain connects TRBV5-5 to TRBJ1-3, with D unclear. Germline V gives CDR1 SGHKS, CDR2 YYEKEE (reference sequence). The CDR3 is made up of 14 amino acids. V shed 0 bases and J shed 0 bases, with 4 bases lying between them. CDR3 nucleotide sequence: TGTGCCAGCAGCTTGGGGTTCTCTGGAAACACCATATATTTT. This translates into CASSLGFSGNTIYF.

V is TRBV4-1 and J is TRBJ2-1; D may be TRBD1 or TRBD2 (6 bases each). V lost 0 bases and J lost 0, with 12 bases in between. The CDR3 has 17 amino acids. CDR1 and CDR2 (germline): MGHRA, YSYEKL. The CDR3 DNA is TGCGCCAGCAGCCAAGACTCGGGGGCGAGCTCCTACAATGAGCAGTTCTTC. It encodes CASSQDSGASSYNEQFF.

This clonotype qualifies as medium-sized. This chain joins TRBV20-1 and TRBJ2-7, with D hard to call. Between the trimmed V and J ends, which lost 6 bases and 6 bases, there was a span of 12 bases. The CDR3 has 11 amino acids. CDR1 DFQATT and CDR2 SNEGSKA come from the germline V gene (reference sequence). In DNA form, the CDR3 reads TGCAGTGCCCTGCGCGGCTCCGAGCAGTACTTC. It specifies CSALRGSEQYF.

V is TRBV15 and J is TRBJ1-1, with D possibly being TRBD1 (5 bases). This CDR3 contains 16 residues. Germline V gives CDR1 LNHNV, CDR2 YYDKDF (reference sequence). Trimming left V 1 base short and J 0 bases short, with 12 bases between. The CDR3 region has the DNA TGTGCCACCAGCAGAGGGGGACGTATCATGAACACTGAAGCTTTCTTT. It is translated as CATSRGGRIMNTEAFF.

This clonotype has at least ten counts. The V and J genes are TRBV7-9 and TRBJ1-3; D unclear. V gave up 1 base and J gave up 0 bases, with 10 bases separating them. From germline, CDR1 is SEHNR and CDR2 FQNEAQ (reference sequence). This CDR3 region has 16 residues. As DNA, the CDR3 is TGTGCCAGCAGCTTAGGAAGCAGCCTCTCTGGAAACACCATATATTTT. This sequence encodes CASSLGSSLSGNTIYF. Drawing the rest from reference TRBV7-9 and TRBJ1-3, the complete variable domain is DTGVSQNPRHKITKRGQNVTFRCDPISEHNRLYWYRQTLGQGPEFLTYFQNEAQLEKSRLLSDRFSAERPKGSFSTLEIQRTEQGDSAMYLCASSLGSSLSGNTIYFGEGSWLTVV.

The table lists this clonotype with many counts. This sequence joins TRBV5-1 and TRBJ1-1; D is undetermined. The CDR3 length is 13 residues. Deletions cut 3 bases from V and 4 bases from J, with 10 bases between. Germline lookup yields CDR1 SGHRS and CDR2 YFSETQ. The CDR3 DNA reads TGCGCCAGCAGCTCAAGGGTACGCACTGAAGCTTTCTTT. Translating it yields CASSSRVRTEAFF.

This clonotype was found many times. J is TRBJ1-3 and V is TRBV2; a weak D match, TRBD1 (5 bases). The CDR3 consists of 12 residues. Trimming cost V 4 bases and J 5 bases, with 6 bases left between them. Germline loops: CDR1 SNHLY, CDR2 FYNNEI. CDR3 DNA: TGTGCCAGCAGTGGGGGACGAAACACCATATATTTT. This gives the protein CASSGGRNTIYF.

By its share, this clonotype is medium-sized. This chain uses TRBV4-2 with TRBJ1-2; D uncertain. Trimming pared 0 bases from V and 8 bases from J, leaving 13 bases between. Germline lookup yields CDR1 LGHNA and CDR2 YNFKEQ. CDR3 length: 14 amino acids. CDR3 loop: CASSQDMAERGYTF. The CDR3 nucleotides read TGTGCCAGCAGCCAAGATATGGCCGAGCGGGGCTACACCTTC.

This rearrangement joins TRBV20-1 to TRBJ1-1, with D hard to call. CDR1 is DFQATT and CDR2 is SNEGSKA in the germline V gene (reference sequence). V lost 5 bases and J 1 base, leaving 5 bases between the germline ends. The CDR3 is 11 amino acids. Here the CDR3 reads CSAQTNTEAFF. CDR3 DNA: TGCAGTGCTCAAACGAACACTGAAGCTTTCTTT.

This clonotype was seen repeatedly, ten times or more. In DNA form, the CDR3 reads TGTGCCAGCAGCTTAGCTGGGACAGAAGCAGATACGCAGTATTTT. Its translation is CASSLAGTEADTQYF. V gene TRBV11-2 combines with J gene TRBJ2-3; TRBD1 matches at 7 bases. This CDR3 is 15 amino acids long. Losses at the gene ends were 1 base for V and 4 bases for J; bases not matched to a gene: 5. Looked up from germline, CDR1 is SGHAT and CDR2 is FQNNGV.

This clonotype was counted at least ten times. The chain employs TRBV7-9 and TRBJ1-1; TRBD1 is a possible D gene (5 bases). Trimming removed 2 bases at V and 5 bases at J, with 9 bases between. CDR3 size: 13 residues. Looked up from germline, CDR1 is SEHNR and CDR2 is FQNEAQ (reference sequence). For the CDR3, the DNA is TGTGCCAGCAGCTTAAGGCCAGGGACTGAAGCTTTCTTT. It is translated as CASSLRPGTEAFF. Filled out from reference TRBV7-9 and TRBJ1-1, the complete variable domain reads DTGVSQNPRHKITKRGQNVTFRCDPISEHNRLYWYRQTLGQGPEFLTYFQNEAQLEKSRLLSDRFSAERPKGSFSTLEIQRTEQGDSAMYLCASSLRPGTEAFFGQGTRLTVV.

This clonotype was counted ten times or more. This rearrangement joins TRBV12-3 or TRBV12-4 to TRBJ1-3; D gene unclear. V was clipped by 2 bases and J by 0 bases, with 2 bases between them. The CDR3 totals 13 residues. The DNA of the CDR3 is TGTGCCAGCAGTTTACGCTCTGGAAACACCATATATTTT. This encodes CASSLRSGNTIYF.

This clonotype appeared many times. The chain is built from TRBV19 and TRBJ2-5; D is undetermined. V lost 3 bases to trimming and J lost 2 bases, with 7 bases between them. Germline-derived CDR1 and CDR2 are LNHDA and SQIVND (reference sequence). The CDR3 consists of 13 residues. In DNA form, the CDR3 reads TGTGCCAGTAGTATGCAGATACAAGAGACCCAGTACTTC. It yields the protein CASSMQIQETQYF.

By frequency in the sample, this clonotype is medium-sized. The genes are TRBV4-1 and TRBJ1-3; no reliable D call. The V and J ends lost 2 bases and 0 bases respectively, with 11 bases between them. This CDR3 is 16 amino acids long. Germline CDR1 and CDR2: MGHRA and YSYEKL. The CDR3 sequence: CASSQPGRYSGNTIYF. CDR3 nucleotides: TGCGCCAGCAGCCAACCAGGACGGTACTCTGGAAACACCATATATTTT.

This clonotype was observed at least ten times. The chain joins TRBV2 to TRBJ1-6; D gene unclear. V was shortened by 3 bases and J by 5 bases, with 5 bases between the two germline ends. Germline loops: CDR1 SNHLY, CDR2 FYNNEI. This CDR3 region has 13 residues. CDR3 amino acids: CASSEAHNSPLHF. The CDR3 nucleotides are TGTGCCAGCAGTGAGGCCCATAATTCACCCCTCCACTTT.

This clonotype was recorded many times. The chain uses TRBV3-1 and TRBJ2-5; 11 positions match TRBD2. From germline, CDR1 is LGHDT and CDR2 YNNKEL (reference sequence). The V gene end was trimmed by 1 base and the J gene end by 3 bases; junction bases not matched to a gene: 1. The CDR3 is made up of 15 amino acids. In DNA form, the CDR3 reads TGTGCCAGCAGCCAAGTGACTAGCGGGGAAGAGACCCAGTACTTC. Its protein product is CASSQVTSGEETQYF.

This clonotype was counted ten times or more. The CDR3 reads CASSKRGQPQHF. Here the CDR3 DNA reads TGTGCCAGCAGCAAGCGGGGCCAGCCCCAGCATTTT. V usage is TRBV2 and J usage is TRBJ1-5; D is perhaps TRBD1 (5 bases). V gave up 6 bases and J gave up 7 bases, with 10 bases separating them. The V gene's germline CDR1 is SNHLY and CDR2 FYNNEI. The CDR3 length is 12 residues.

This clonotype was detected ten times or more. The rearrangement uses TRBV19 and TRBJ2-6, with D hard to call. The CDR3 totals 17 residues. Germline CDR1 and CDR2: LNHDA and SQIVND (reference sequence). V was pared by 3 bases and J by 0 bases, with 12 bases between. In nucleotides, the CDR3 is TGTGCCAGTAGTATGGACCTTGGAAGCTCTGGGGCCAACGTCCTGACTTTC. It is translated as CASSMDLGSSGANVLTF.

Ten or more counts support this clonotype. The chain has TRBV20-1 and TRBJ2-1, with D perhaps TRBD1 (7 bases). Germline CDR1 and CDR2: DFQATT and SNEGSKA (reference sequence). This CDR3 contains 11 residues. DNA of the CDR3: TGCAGACTTCAGGGGGGCAATGAGCAGTTCTTC. Its protein product is CRLQGGNEQFF.

The chain couples TRBV2 to TRBJ2-7; D is perhaps TRBD1 (5 bases). The length of the CDR3 is 13 residues. Trimming took 5 bases from V and 7 from J, leaving 15 bases between them. The germline V gene encodes CDR1 SNHLY and CDR2 FYNNEI. CDR3 nucleotides: TGTGCCAGCAGTTTTGGACAAGCTAGGGAGCAGTACTTC. Protein sequence: CASSFGQAREQYF. The full variable domain, rest sourced from reference TRBV2 and TRBJ2-7, is EPEVTQTPSHQVTQMGQEVILRCVPISNHLYFYWYRQILGQKVEFLVSFYNNEISEKSEIFDDQFSVERPDGSNFTLKIRSTKLEDSAMYFCASSFGQAREQYFGPGTRLTVT.

Judged by abundance, this clonotype is medium-sized. The CDR3 region is CASRRQGYTGELFF. Written as DNA, the CDR3 is TGTGCCAGCAGAAGACAGGGATATACCGGGGAGCTGTTTTTT. The rearrangement uses TRBV6-2 or TRBV6-3 and TRBJ2-2, with 7 bases matching TRBD1. V shed 6 bases, J shed 5 bases, and the junction held 6 bases outside the gene matches. CDR3 size: 14 residues. Germline-derived CDR1 and CDR2 are MNHEY and SVGEGT.

In this sample, this clonotype turned up many times. Possible read error: a much larger clone is one base away. The chain uses TRBV18 and TRBJ1-1; D is possibly TRBD1 (5 bases). Germline lookup yields CDR1 KGHSH and CDR2 LQKENI. The CDR3 has 14 residues. The CDR3 region is CVSSPRWGKTEAFF. The CDR3 DNA is TGTGTCAGCTCTCCTCGGTGGGGGAAGACTGAAGCTTTCTTT.

At least ten counts were recorded for this clonotype. V usage is TRBV7-9 and J usage is TRBJ1-5, with D possibly matching TRBD1 (6 bases). CDR1 and CDR2 (germline): SEHNR, FQNEAQ (reference sequence). Trimming stripped 2 bases from V and 5 bases from J, with 19 bases between. This CDR3 is built from 17 residues. The CDR3 region is CASSLSGQNRWDQPQHF. The CDR3 DNA follows: TGTGCCAGCAGCTTAAGTGGACAGAACCGGTGGGATCAGCCCCAGCATTTT.

By share, this clonotype ranks as medium-sized. This sequence joins TRBV30 and TRBJ1-1; TRBD1 might be the D (5 bases). Trimming took 5 bases from V and 7 from J, leaving 14 bases between them. The CDR3 covers 12 residues. Germline-derived CDR1 and CDR2 are GTSNPN and SVGIG (reference sequence). The CDR3 loop is CAWGVRTNEAFF. Written as DNA, the CDR3 is TGTGCCTGGGGCGTACGGACAAATGAAGCTTTCTTT.

This clonotype was counted at least ten times. J is TRBJ2-2 and V is TRBV3-1, with 12 bases aligning to TRBD2. The CDR3 sequence is 18 residues long. CDR1 and CDR2 from the germline V gene are LGHDT and YNNKEL (reference sequence). J was trimmed by 7 bases and V by 1 base; bases with no gene match: 10. CDR3 in DNA: TGTGCCAGCAGCCAAGTGGGTGGGACTAGCGGGTCCCACGGGGAGCTGTTTTTT. It is translated as CASSQVGGTSGSHGELFF.